This T cell receptor (beta chain) was sequenced for a study of blood T cell repertoires in COVID-19. In the study overall: Italy, Spain and the United States were the sources of the convalescent and acute COVID-19 samples.

How the authors handled the data: The authors estimated nucleated cell counts from reference gene primer amplification. Clones were read by immunoSEQ multiplex PCR, and TCRdb kept only the in-frame ones, dropping some. From that table come the V and J calls and clone size; the DNA was used to work out D and trimming. The sample lists some 250,000 clones, approximately 83% occurring once. Per germline, CDR1 SGHDN and CDR2 FVKESK. CDR3 length: 15 residues. Trimming stripped 1 base from V and 4 bases from J, with 13 bases between. The origin of this receptor is an elderly woman with acute or convalescent COVID-19. The chain is built from TRBV14 and TRBJ1-2; a weak D match, TRBD1 (6 bases). Specimen: peripheral blood. The CDR3 region has the DNA TGTGCCAGCAGCCAAGCTGGGGGGGGCGTCTATGGCTACACCTTC. It translates to CASSQAGGGVYGYTF.